These 14 T cell receptor beta chains were sequenced from one sample in a study of cytomegalovirus exposure and HLA in healthy donors. Researchers ran the PCR with 60 Vbeta and 13 Jbeta primers. Sequenced by immunoSEQ multiplex PCR; TCRdb stores in-frame clones only, minus some. The table records just over 150,000 clones, 65% to 85% of them present only once. The sample was PBMCs. The receptors were gathered from a man aged 35 to 55 in good health and CMV-seropositive.

The chain uses TRBV4-3 and TRBJ2-1; TRBD2 aligns across 9 bases. This CDR3 contains 16 residues. Germline trimming cut 0 bases from V and 9 bases from J; bases unmatched to any gene: 9. Germline values: CDR1 LGHNA, CDR2 YSLEER. CDR3 region: CASSQDSGGPIFEQFF. CDR3 in DNA: TGCGCCAGCAGCCAAGATAGCGGGGGCCCTATTTTTGAGCAGTTCTTC.

V gene TRBV27 combines with J gene TRBJ2-7, with 7 bases aligning to TRBD1. The CDR3 totals 14 residues. V gave up 0 bases and J gave up 5 bases; unmatched junction bases: 4. Germline V CDR1 and CDR2: MNHEY, SMNVEV (reference sequence). CDR3 in amino acids: CASSLSGGRNEQYF. Written as DNA, the CDR3 is TGTGCCAGCAGTTTATCAGGGGGCAGGAACGAGCAGTACTTC.

This clone showed up just a few times. V gene TRBV19 combines with J gene TRBJ1-5; TRBD1 matches 7 bases. The junction had 11 bases not matched to a gene; V was cut back by 3 bases and J by 3 bases. CDR3 length: 17 amino acids. Germline V gene lookup returns CDR1 LNHDA and CDR2 SQIVND (reference sequence). The CDR3 nucleotides read TGTGCCAGTAGTATTGCTCCCTGGACAGGCATCAATCAGCCCCAGCATTTT. It translates to CASSIAPWTGINQPQHF.

The chain uses TRBV6-1 and TRBJ2-1; possibly TRBD1 for D (7 bases). V was shortened by 7 bases and J by 0 bases, with 13 bases between the two germline ends. CDR3 length: 15 amino acids. The germline gives CDR1 MNHNS, CDR2 SASEGT. Here the CDR3 reads CASTRGASSYNEQFF. Here the CDR3 DNA reads TGTGCCAGCACCAGGGGGGCAAGCTCCTACAATGAGCAGTTCTTC.

The V gene is TRBV7-3, the J gene TRBJ1-5; possibly TRBD1 for D (6 bases). V was pared by 0 bases and J by 7 bases, with 10 bases between. CDR3 size: 14 residues. Germline-derived CDR1 and CDR2 are SGHTA and FQGTGA. The CDR3 here is CASSLTPGDQPQHF. In DNA form, the CDR3 reads TGTGCCAGCAGCTTAACTCCAGGGGACCAGCCCCAGCATTTT.

The chain combines TRBV7-9 with TRBJ1-2, with 10 bases fitting TRBD1. Trimming at V came to 0 bases and at J to 8 bases, leaving 12 bases not matched to a gene. The germline gives CDR1 SEHNR, CDR2 FQNEAQ (reference sequence). The CDR3 sequence is 17 residues long. CDR3 protein: CASSLASLRTGGPGYTF. CDR3 nucleotide sequence: TGTGCCAGCAGCTTAGCCAGTTTGAGGACAGGGGGTCCGGGCTACACCTTC.

This sequence joins TRBV29-1 and TRBJ2-7; 7 bases line up with TRBD1. This CDR3 comprises 14 residues. Germline V CDR1 and CDR2: SQVTM, ANQGSEA. Trimming removed 3 bases from V and 6 bases from J; junction bases left unmatched: 11. CDR3 sequence: CSVDWGTDLSEQYF. The CDR3 DNA sequence: TGCAGCGTTGATTGGGGGACAGACCTCTCCGAGCAGTACTTC.

This clone was counted a few times. The CDR3 DNA is TGTGCCTGGAGTGGAAGAGCCGAGCAGTACTTC. The encoded protein is CAWSGRAEQYF. The chain links TRBV30 to TRBJ2-7; D is unresolved. Per the germline V gene, CDR1 is GTSNPN and CDR2 is SVGIG (reference sequence). V was cut by 1 base and J by 6 bases, with 7 bases left in between. This CDR3 region has 11 residues.

The chain combines TRBV5-4 with TRBJ2-5, with a possible D match to TRBD2 (6 bases). The CDR3 extends over 12 amino acids. The V gene lost 4 bases and the J gene lost 5 bases, with 9 bases spanning the gap. The germline V gene encodes CDR1 SGHNT and CDR2 YYREEE (reference sequence). The CDR3 reads CASSRDSETQYF. For the CDR3, the DNA is TGTGCCAGCAGCCGGGACTCGGAGACCCAGTACTTC.

V usage is TRBV7-2 and J usage is TRBJ2-3; TRBD1 aligns across 9 bases. With V trimmed by 5 bases and J by 9 bases, 12 bases remained unmatched. This CDR3 has 15 residues. CDR1 and CDR2 from the germline V gene are SGHTA and FQGNSA. CDR3 in amino acids: CASSVDRGNVETQYF. CDR3 in DNA: TGTGCCAGCAGCGTCGACAGGGGGAATGTGGAGACGCAGTATTTT.

The chain is built from TRBV9 and TRBJ2-5; 8 nucleotides match TRBD1. The CDR3 has 17 residues. Germline trimming cut 0 bases from V and 1 base from J; bases unmatched to any gene: 8. Germline lookup yields CDR1 SGDLS and CDR2 YYNGEE. The DNA for the CDR3 is TGTGCCAGCAGCGTAGGGGGAGGACAGGGACGCCAAGAGACCCAGTACTTC. Translating gives CASSVGGGQGRQETQYF.

J is TRBJ2-2 and V is TRBV18, with D possibly TRBD1 on 6 matching bases. CDR1 is KGHSH, CDR2 LQKENI, per germline. V was shortened by 5 bases and J by 2 bases, with 18 bases between the two germline ends. This CDR3 has 17 residues. Here the CDR3 reads CASSSPSDRQNTGELFF. In DNA, the CDR3 is TGTGCCAGCTCATCGCCGTCGGACAGACAAAACACCGGGGAGCTGTTTTTT.

The chain recombines TRBV6-1 with TRBJ2-1; D is unclear. The CDR3 length is 12 residues. The germline V gene has CDR1 MNHNS and CDR2 SASEGT. The V end was cut by 6 bases, the J end by 5 bases, with 8 bases between. The CDR3 DNA sequence: TGTGCCAGCAGCCTGCTAAACAATGAGCAGTTCTTC. This translates into CASSLLNNEQFF.

The chain carries TRBV9 and TRBJ1-1; tentative D call: TRBD1 (5 bases). V lost 3 bases and J 8 bases, leaving 17 bases between the germline ends. The germline CDR1 and CDR2 sequences are SGDLS and YYNGEE. CDR3 length: 14 amino acids. CDR3 bases: TGTGCCAGCAGCGAAGATGGGGCGGGGACGGAAGCTTTCTTT. Residues: CASSEDGAGTEAFF. Drawing the rest from reference TRBV9 and TRBJ1-1, the complete variable domain is DSGVTQTPKHLITATGQRVTLRCSPRSGDLSVYWYQQSLDQGLQFLIQYYNGEERAKGNILERFSAQQFPDLHSELNLSSLELGDSALYFCASSEDGAGTEAFFGQGTRLTVV.